This paragraph covers one TCR beta chain sequence. The clone's antigen remains unknown. No clone much larger than this one lies a single base away; base qualities are absent. These data come from a study of blood T cell repertoires in COVID-19 (dated by TCRdb to the early 2020s). Study-wide context: Samples from collaborators originated in the United States, Italy and Spain and spanned both the acute and convalescent phases of COVID-19. Deeply sampled blood TCRbeta repertoires from subjects exposed to, actively infected with, or recovered from COVID-19 were included in the dataset. The repertoires were released in a freely available public database meant as a resource for research on the immune response to SARS-CoV-2. Nearly every sample came with metadata listing a de-identified subject ID, COVID-19 status, age in years and sex. Where HLA class I and class II types were available, the types were taken from metadata supplied by the sample provider, not from assay-based typing. The prospective study material was composed of cDNA or gDNA derived from T cells, B-cell-depleted T cells, or PBMCs. Samples were obtained from the ongoing ImmuneRACE study (first 160 participants) and from over 1,000 subjects provided by 6 global collaborators.

Whole blood was collected in K2EDTA tubes by collaborating institutions according to the institutions' own protocols. Collaborator samples were shipped for TCRbeta analysis as frozen whole blood, isolated PBMCs, or DNA extracted from either sample type. The immunoSEQ Assay, a bias-controlled multiplex PCR, was used to amplify TCRbeta CDR3 regions from genomic DNA. The authors processed their data as follows. Within the assay, amplification of reference gene primers was used to estimate how many nucleated cells each sample contained. To quantify the absolute abundance of each unique TCRbeta CDR3 rearrangement, sequence reads were collapsed and filtered. For each sample, productive Simpson clonality was calculated as the square root of Simpson's diversity index over productive rearrangements. The immuneACCESS repertoire file appears here via TCRdb, limited to in-frame rearrangements. These files lack a portion of the clones; in checked studies, under half of the deficit traces to unresolved V genes, and the cause of the others is not known. The V and J calls and the clone size are those of that table, but D and trimming were determined from the DNA. The sample has fewer than 40,000 clones on record, about 91% of them singletons. The ten largest clones represent 9.9% of the sample.

Overall study outcomes, separate from this receptor: Clinical and demographic metadata were provided uncurated, with the amount varying by source and participant.

CDR1 and CDR2, looked up from the germline V gene (reference sequence), are LNHDA and SQIVND. V loses 9 bases, J loses 8 bases, and the germline ends lie 14 bases apart. The CDR3 holds 13 amino acids from the cysteine to the phenylalanine. Only CDR3 DNA remains: 39 bases, in frame from the first base. The sequence derives from a human donor with active COVID-19. The donor label of this sample is uncertain. The rearranged chain carries TRBV19 and TRBJ1-6, with no reliable assignment of the D segment. Source material: peripheral blood. The CDR3 is CASTGLGDSPLHF. The DNA reads as follows: TGTGCCAGCACTGGGCTTGGCGATTCACCCCTCCACTTT.